This entry lists 3 T cell receptor beta chains sequenced from one sample in a study of blood T cell repertoires in COVID-19. Sequencing used immunoSEQ multiplex PCR; TCRdb keeps in-frame clones, though not all of them. The sample yields over 200,000 clones, approximately 84% seen once. The sample taken for sequencing was PBMCs or T cells enriched from blood (not recorded which). The origin of the receptors is a man in his forties who had recovered from COVID-19.

This clone was detected once. The gene calls are TRBV7-2 and TRBJ1-1; TRBD1 agrees at 7 bases. Trimming cost V 1 base and J 3 bases; bases outside gene matches: 5. Germline CDR1 and CDR2: SGHTA and FQGNSA. This CDR3 has 15 residues. The CDR3 nucleotides are TGTGCCAGCAGCTTAGAGATGACAGGGTACACTGAAGCTTTCTTT. Translated: CASSLEMTGYTEAFF.

The genes are TRBV24-1 and TRBJ1-2; D is uncertain. The V end lost 9 bases, the J end lost 4 bases, and 8 bases lay between the germline ends. The CDR3 sequence is 11 residues long. Germline V gene data show CDR1 as KGHDR and CDR2 as SFDVKD. The CDR3 DNA is TGTGCCACCGGAGAGCCCTATGGCTACACCTTC. This codes for CATGEPYGYTF.

The genes are TRBV28 and TRBJ2-3; D is perhaps TRBD2 (6 bases). Germline CDR1 MDHEN, CDR2 SYDVKM. Trimming removed 6 bases at V and 4 bases at J, with 14 bases between. This CDR3 spans 14 amino acids. The CDR3 protein is CASSKTSWADTQYF. As DNA, the CDR3 is TGTGCCAGCAGCAAGACTAGTTGGGCAGATACGCAGTATTTT.